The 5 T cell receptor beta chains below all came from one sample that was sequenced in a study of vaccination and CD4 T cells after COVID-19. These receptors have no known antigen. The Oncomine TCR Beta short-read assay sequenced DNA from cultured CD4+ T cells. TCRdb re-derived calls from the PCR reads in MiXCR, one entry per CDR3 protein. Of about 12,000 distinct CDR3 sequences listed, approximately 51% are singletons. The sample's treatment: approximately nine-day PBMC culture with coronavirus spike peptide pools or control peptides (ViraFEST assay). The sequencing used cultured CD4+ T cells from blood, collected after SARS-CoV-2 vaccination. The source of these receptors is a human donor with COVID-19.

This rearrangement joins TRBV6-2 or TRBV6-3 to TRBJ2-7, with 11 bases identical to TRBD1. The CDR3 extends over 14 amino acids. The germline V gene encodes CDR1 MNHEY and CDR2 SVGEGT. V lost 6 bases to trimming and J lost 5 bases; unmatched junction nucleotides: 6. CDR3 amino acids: CASRTGTGGHEQYF. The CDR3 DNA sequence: TGTGCCAGCAGGACCGGGACAGGGGGTCACGAGCAGTACTTC.

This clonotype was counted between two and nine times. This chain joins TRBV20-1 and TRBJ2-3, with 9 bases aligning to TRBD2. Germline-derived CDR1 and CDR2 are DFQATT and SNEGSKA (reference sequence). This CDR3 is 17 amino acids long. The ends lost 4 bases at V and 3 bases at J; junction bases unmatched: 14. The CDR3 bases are TGCAGTGCTACCCCTGTGCAAGCGGGGGGTGTGACAGATACGCAGTATTTT. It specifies CSATPVQAGGVTDTQYF.

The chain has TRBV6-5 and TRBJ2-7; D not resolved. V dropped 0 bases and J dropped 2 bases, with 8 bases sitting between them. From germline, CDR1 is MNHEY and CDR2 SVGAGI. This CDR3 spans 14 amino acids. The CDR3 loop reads CASSYSRATYEQYF. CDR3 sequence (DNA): TGTGCCAGCAGTTACTCAAGGGCCACCTACGAGCAGTACTTC.

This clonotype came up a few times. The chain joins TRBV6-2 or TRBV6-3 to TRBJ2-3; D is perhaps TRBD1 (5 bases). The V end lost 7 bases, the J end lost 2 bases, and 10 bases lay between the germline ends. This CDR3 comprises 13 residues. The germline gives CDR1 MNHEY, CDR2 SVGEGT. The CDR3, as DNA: TGTGCCAGCACGGGCAGGGTCACAGATACGCAGTATTTT. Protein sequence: CASTGRVTDTQYF.

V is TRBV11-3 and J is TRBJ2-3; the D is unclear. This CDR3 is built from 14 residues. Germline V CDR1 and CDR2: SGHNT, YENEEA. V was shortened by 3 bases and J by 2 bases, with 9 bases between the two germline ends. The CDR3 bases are TGTGCCAGCAGCTTCAGGAGATCCACAGATACGCAGTATTTT. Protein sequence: CASSFRRSTDTQYF.